This TCR beta chain was identified in a study of CD8 T cells in Susac syndrome. With random hexamers, reverse transcription was performed on about 0.5 to 1 ug of RNA. TCRdb reprocessed the immunoSEQ multiplex PCR reads via MiXCR and lists one record per CDR3 protein. The table shows about 180,000 distinct CDR3 sequences, with over 90% occurring only once. The CDR3 consists of 13 residues. Germline trimming cut 5 bases from V and 8 bases from J; bases unmatched to any gene: 4. The source is a human donor with Susac syndrome. V and J are TRBV12-3 or TRBV12-4 and TRBJ1-4, with 8 bases that match TRBD1. Sequenced: CD4+ T cells from PBMCs. The CDR3 region is CASSIQGGEKLFF. For the CDR3, the DNA is TGTGCCAGCAGTATACAGGGGGGCGAAAAACTGTTTTTT.